The 19 T cell receptor beta chains reported below all come from one sample, sequenced in a study of blood T cells in healthy people across ages. Alongside a J-beta primer mix, a sample-barcoded 5' primer served in a second PCR lasting about 6 to 12 cycles. TCRdb called the 5' RACE reads again in MiXCR, with one record for every CDR3 protein. The sample consists of about 930,000 distinct CDR3 sequences, about 27% of them appearing once. These data were likewise used in another study, on T cells of mothers and their children.

The sample comprised blood. The receptors derive from a woman aged 40 to 55 in good health.

This clonotype was detected a few times. The CDR3 sequence: CASRTPLAKNIQYF. Written as DNA, the CDR3 is TGTGCCAGCAGGACCCCACTAGCGAAAAACATTCAGTACTTC. J is TRBJ2-4 and V is TRBV2; 7 bases fit TRBD2. The CDR3 is made up of 14 amino acids. Germline V CDR1 and CDR2: SNHLY, FYNNEI. V lost 6 bases to trimming and J lost 4 bases; unmatched junction nucleotides: 6.

The CDR3 loop is CASSIAGTTSEQYF. The CDR3 DNA reads TGTGCCAGTAGTATAGCGGGGACCACGAGCGAGCAGTACTTC. The chain recombines TRBV19 with TRBJ2-7, with D perhaps assigned TRBD1 or TRBD2 (5 bases each). The CDR3 is 14 residues long. V gave up 1 base and J gave up 6 bases, with 13 bases separating them. CDR1 is LNHDA, CDR2 SQIVND, per germline (reference sequence).

This clonotype was seen a handful of times. The chain couples TRBV3-1 to TRBJ2-5, with TRBD1 as a possible D gene (6 bases). Deletions cut 2 bases from V and 2 bases from J, with 21 bases between. Germline V gene lookup returns CDR1 LGHDT and CDR2 YNNKEL (reference sequence). The CDR3 is 18 amino acids. The CDR3, as DNA: TGTGCCAGCAGCCAATTGCCTAGCTGGGGGCCGATACAAGAGACCCAGTACTTC. This codes for CASSQLPSWGPIQETQYF.

This clonotype was detected ten times or more. The rearrangement uses TRBV20-1 and TRBJ2-5; no firm D call. CDR3 length: 12 amino acids. Trimming stripped 2 bases from V and 1 base from J, with 5 bases between. The germline gives CDR1 DFQATT, CDR2 SNEGSKA (reference sequence). CDR3 protein: CSARSLQETQYF. In nucleotides, the CDR3 is TGCAGTGCTAGAAGCCTCCAAGAGACCCAGTACTTC.

The J gene is TRBJ2-7, the V gene TRBV4-1; D perhaps matches TRBD1 (5 bases). V lost 3 bases to trimming and J lost 3 bases, with 15 bases between them. Germline values: CDR1 MGHRA, CDR2 YSYEKL. The CDR3 is made up of 15 amino acids. The CDR3 DNA sequence: TGCGCCAGCAGCCACCCCTTTCGACAGAACTACGAGCAGTACTTC. Its protein is CASSHPFRQNYEQYF.

This clonotype was seen ten or more times. One end of the junction varies from germline; a read error may be responsible. The chain uses TRBV12-3 or TRBV12-4 and TRBJ1-2, with D possibly matching TRBD1 (5 bases). The CDR3 is 13 amino acids. The chain's CDR3 is CASRQGANYGHTF. CDR3 in DNA: TGTGCCAGCAGGCAGGGAGCTAACTATGGCCACACCTTC.

CDR3 sequence reads: CASSRIAGGDGYTF. CDR3 bases: TGCGCCAGCAGCCGAATAGCAGGGGGCGATGGCTACACCTTC. This chain uses TRBV4-1 with TRBJ1-2, with TRBD1 identical over 8 bases. The CDR3 totals 14 residues. Germline V lookup: CDR1 MGHRA, CDR2 YSYEKL. After removal of 4 bases from V and 6 bases from J, the junction contained 7 bases not matched to a gene.

The chain links TRBV6-1 to TRBJ1-2, with 11 bases lining up with TRBD1. The CDR3 loop spans 12 amino acids. Germline CDR1 MNHNS, CDR2 SASEGT. Trimming cost V 6 bases and J 9 bases; bases outside gene matches: 3. Here the CDR3 DNA reads TGTGCCAGCAGGGACAGGGGGCTTAGCTACACCTTC. Its protein product is CASRDRGLSYTF.

The sample holds many counts of this clonotype. Possible read error: a much larger clone is one base away. This chain connects TRBV29-1 to TRBJ2-7, with D maybe TRBD2 (5 bases). The CDR3 runs to 16 residues. V lost 2 bases and J lost 7, with 24 bases in between. From germline, CDR1 is SQVTM and CDR2 ANQGSEA. The CDR3 DNA is TGCAGCGTTGAACATTACACCAATACTAGACTCTATGAGCAGTACTTC. This translates into CSVEHYTNTRLYEQYF.

The chain is built from TRBV12-3 or TRBV12-4 and TRBJ1-6, with TRBD1 matching 10 bases. J lost 2 bases, V lost 1 base, and 8 bases had no gene match. The length of the CDR3 is 19 residues. The CDR3 coding sequence is TGTGCCAGCAGTTTAGAGGACAGGGGGGTGAGCCCCTATAATTCACCCCTCCACTTT. Its protein is CASSLEDRGVSPYNSPLHF.

This chain uses TRBV7-9 with TRBJ1-2, with 7 bases aligning to TRBD1. J lost 5 bases, V lost 5 bases, and 5 bases had no gene match. The CDR3 loop spans 13 amino acids. In germline, CDR1 is SEHNR, CDR2 FQNEAQ (reference sequence). As DNA, the CDR3 is TGTGCCAGCAGCATTGACAGGGTGTATGGCTACACCTTC. Translating gives CASSIDRVYGYTF.

V usage is TRBV7-8 and J usage is TRBJ1-1, with TRBD1 as a possible D gene (5 bases). CDR1 is SGHVS and CDR2 is FQNEAQ in the germline V gene. The CDR3 length is 13 residues. V shed 8 bases and J shed 1 base, with 11 bases lying between them. The DNA of the CDR3 is TGTGCCAGCGCTATACAGGCGAACACTGAAGCTTTCTTT. Residues: CASAIQANTEAFF.

CDR3 nucleotide sequence: TGTGCCAGCTCCTCACAGGGGGGCGAGTTGAACACTGAAGCTTTCTTT. Residues: CASSSQGGELNTEAFF. This sequence joins TRBV18 and TRBJ1-1; 8 nucleotides align to TRBD1. Germline V gene data show CDR1 as KGHSH and CDR2 as LQKENI. The CDR3 has 16 amino acids. V shed 6 bases, J shed 0 bases, and the junction held 9 bases outside the gene matches.

This clonotype was seen many times. The chain links TRBV20-1 to TRBJ2-7; no clear D. The CDR3 spans 13 residues. Germline V lookup: CDR1 DFQATT, CDR2 SNEGSKA (reference sequence). Trimming cost V 3 bases and J 0 bases, with 9 bases left between them. The CDR3 protein is CSARRTLSYEQYF. The CDR3 DNA reads TGCAGTGCTAGGAGGACGCTCTCCTACGAGCAGTACTTC.

This chain connects TRBV28 to TRBJ1-6, with TRBD1 matching over 7 bases. CDR3 length: 15 residues. Trimming at V came to 8 bases and at J to 10 bases, leaving 14 bases not matched to a gene. Germline V CDR1 and CDR2: MDHEN, SYDVKM. CDR3 sequence: CASLLPAGGNSPLHF. The CDR3 nucleotides are TGTGCCAGCCTCCTCCCGGCAGGGGGGAACTCACCCCTCCACTTT. The variable domain in full, completed from reference TRBV28 and TRBJ1-6, reads DVKVTQSSRYLVKRTGEKVFLECVQDMDHENMFWYRQDPGLGLRLIYFSYDVKMKEKGDIPEGYSVSREKKERFSLILESASTNQTSMYLCASLLPAGGNSPLHFGNGTRLTVT.

Regarding this clonotype: A much larger clone differs from this one at a single base, so this may be a read error. This chain joins TRBV9 and TRBJ1-2, with D maybe TRBD1 (6 bases). Germline CDR1 is SGDLS and CDR2 is YYNGEE. The V end lost 6 bases, the J end lost 3 bases, and 30 bases lay between the germline ends. The CDR3 loop spans 19 amino acids. The CDR3 sequence is CASNDPYTGKLGGDYGYTF. The CDR3 DNA reads TGTGCCAGCAACGACCCCTACACAGGGAAGTTAGGCGGTGACTATGGCTACACCTTC.

The chain combines TRBV11-2 with TRBJ1-2; perhaps TRBD1 as D (6 bases). Germline V lookup: CDR1 SGHAT, CDR2 FQNNGV. This CDR3 comprises 18 residues. V was trimmed by 5 bases and J by 4 bases, leaving 26 bases between them. As DNA, the CDR3 is TGTGCCAGCAGCGAACAGATAACAGGTGCAGGGGCCGGCTATGGCTACACCTTC. Protein: CASSEQITGAGAGYGYTF.

This clonotype came up a few times. V gene TRBV20-1 combines with J gene TRBJ1-5, with a possible D match to TRBD1 (6 bases). The CDR3 sequence is 15 residues long. CDR1 DFQATT and CDR2 SNEGSKA come from the germline V gene (reference sequence). The germline V and J ends were trimmed by 1 base and 3 bases, with 13 bases remaining between them. The CDR3 here is CSARGVDSTNQPQHF. The CDR3 coding sequence is TGCAGTGCTAGAGGGGTGGACAGTACCAATCAGCCCCAGCATTTT.

Regarding this clonotype: One end of the junction varies from germline; a read error may be responsible. The chain carries TRBV7-2 and TRBJ2-7; D gene unclear. The CDR3 runs 11 residues. The germline gives CDR1 SGHTA, CDR2 FQGNSA. DNA for the CDR3: TGCGTCAGCAGCTTGAAATACGAGCAGTACTTC. It codes for CVSSLKYEQYF. Together with reference TRBV7-2 and TRBJ2-7, the CDR3 gives the full variable domain: GAGVSQSPSNKVTEKGKDVELRCDPISGHTALYWYRQSLGQGLEFLIYFQGNSAPDKSGLPSDRFSAERTGGSVSTLTIQRTQQEDSAVYLCVSSLKYEQYFGPGTRLTVT.